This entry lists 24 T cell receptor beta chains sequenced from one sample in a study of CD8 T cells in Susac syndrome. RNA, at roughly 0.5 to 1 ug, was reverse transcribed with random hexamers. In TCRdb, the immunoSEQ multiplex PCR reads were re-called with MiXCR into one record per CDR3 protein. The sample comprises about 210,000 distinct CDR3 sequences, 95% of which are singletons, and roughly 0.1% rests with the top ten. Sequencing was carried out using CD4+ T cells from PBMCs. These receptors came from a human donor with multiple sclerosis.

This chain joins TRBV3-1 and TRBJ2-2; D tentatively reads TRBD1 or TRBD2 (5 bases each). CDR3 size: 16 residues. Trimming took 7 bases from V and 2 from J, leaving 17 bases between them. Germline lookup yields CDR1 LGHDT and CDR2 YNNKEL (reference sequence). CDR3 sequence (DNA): TGTGCCAGCACCCCTCCCCCAGGGAGTAACACCGGGGAGCTGTTTTTT. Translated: CASTPPPGSNTGELFF.

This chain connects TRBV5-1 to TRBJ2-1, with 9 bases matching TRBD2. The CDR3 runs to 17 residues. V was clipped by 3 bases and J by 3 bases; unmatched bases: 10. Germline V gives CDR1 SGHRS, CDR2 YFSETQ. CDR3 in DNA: TGCGCCAGCAGCTCGAGAAAGTTAGCGGGAGTCTACAATGAGCAGTTCTTC. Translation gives CASSSRKLAGVYNEQFF.

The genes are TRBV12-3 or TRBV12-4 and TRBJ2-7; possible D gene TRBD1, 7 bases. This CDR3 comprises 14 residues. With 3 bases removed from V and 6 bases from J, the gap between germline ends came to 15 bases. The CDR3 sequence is CASSFGRGTSEQYF. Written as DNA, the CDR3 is TGTGCCAGCAGTTTCGGCAGGGGGACTTCCGAGCAGTACTTC.

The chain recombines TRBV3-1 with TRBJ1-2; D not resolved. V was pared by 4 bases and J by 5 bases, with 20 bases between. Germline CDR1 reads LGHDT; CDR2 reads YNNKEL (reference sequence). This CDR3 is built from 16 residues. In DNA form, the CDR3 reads TGTGCCAGCAGCCCCCAAGAGCTTTTGGGAGCTTATGGCTACACCTTC. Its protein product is CASSPQELLGAYGYTF.

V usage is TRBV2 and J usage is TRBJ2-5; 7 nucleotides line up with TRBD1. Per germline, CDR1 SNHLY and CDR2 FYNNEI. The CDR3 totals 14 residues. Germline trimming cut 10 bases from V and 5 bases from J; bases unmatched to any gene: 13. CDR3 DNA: TGTGCCACCCTCAGGGGGACCCCAGGGGAGACCCAGTACTTC. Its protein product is CATLRGTPGETQYF.

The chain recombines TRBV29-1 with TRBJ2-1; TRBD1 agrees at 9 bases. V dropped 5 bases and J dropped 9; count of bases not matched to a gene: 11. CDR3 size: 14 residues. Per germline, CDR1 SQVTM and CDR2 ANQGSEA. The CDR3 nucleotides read TGCAGCGTTAAGTGGGGACAGGGACCTAGTGAGCAGTTCTTC. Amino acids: CSVKWGQGPSEQFF.

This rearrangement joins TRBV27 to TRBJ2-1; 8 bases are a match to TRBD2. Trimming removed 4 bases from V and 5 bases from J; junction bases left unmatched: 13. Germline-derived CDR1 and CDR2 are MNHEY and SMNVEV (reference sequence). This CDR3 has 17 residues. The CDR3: CASSSRTSPKPNNEQFF. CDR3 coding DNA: TGTGCCAGCAGTTCGCGGACTAGCCCGAAACCAAACAATGAGCAGTTCTTC.

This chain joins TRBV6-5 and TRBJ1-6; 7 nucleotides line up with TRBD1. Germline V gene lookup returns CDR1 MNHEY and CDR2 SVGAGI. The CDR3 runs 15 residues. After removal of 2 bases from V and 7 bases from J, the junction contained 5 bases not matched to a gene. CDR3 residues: CASSYEGARNSPLHF. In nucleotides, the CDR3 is TGTGCCAGCAGTTACGAGGGGGCTCGGAATTCACCCCTCCACTTT.

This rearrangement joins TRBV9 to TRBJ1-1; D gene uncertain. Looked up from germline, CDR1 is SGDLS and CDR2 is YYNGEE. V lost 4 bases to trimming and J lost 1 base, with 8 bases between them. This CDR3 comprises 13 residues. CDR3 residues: CASSMGRNTEAFF. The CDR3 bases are TGTGCCAGCAGCATGGGTCGGAACACTGAAGCTTTCTTT.

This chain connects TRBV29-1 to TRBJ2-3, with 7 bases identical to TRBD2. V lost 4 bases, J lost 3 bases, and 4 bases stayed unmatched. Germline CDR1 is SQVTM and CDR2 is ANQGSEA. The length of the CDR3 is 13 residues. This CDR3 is CSVGTGGTDTQYF. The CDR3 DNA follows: TGCAGCGTTGGAACGGGAGGTACAGATACGCAGTATTTT.

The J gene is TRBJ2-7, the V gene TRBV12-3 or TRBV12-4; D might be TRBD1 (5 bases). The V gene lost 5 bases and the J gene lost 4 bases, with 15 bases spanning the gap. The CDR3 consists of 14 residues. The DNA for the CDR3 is TGTGCCAGCAGTATGCAGGGTGGCGCATACGAGCAGTACTTC. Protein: CASSMQGGAYEQYF.

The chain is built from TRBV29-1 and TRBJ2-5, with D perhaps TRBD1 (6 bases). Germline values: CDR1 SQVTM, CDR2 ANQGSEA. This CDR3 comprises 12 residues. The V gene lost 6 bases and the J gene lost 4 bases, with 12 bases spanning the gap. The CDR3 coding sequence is TGCAGCGTAGTGACAGGCGGAGAGACCCAGTACTTC. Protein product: CSVVTGGETQYF.

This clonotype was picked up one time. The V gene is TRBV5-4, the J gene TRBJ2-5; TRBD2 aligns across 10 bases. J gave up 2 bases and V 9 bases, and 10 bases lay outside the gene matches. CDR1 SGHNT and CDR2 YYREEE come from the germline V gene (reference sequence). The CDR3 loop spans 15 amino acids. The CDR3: CATRGTSANQETQYF. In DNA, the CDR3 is TGTGCCACCAGGGGGACTAGCGCGAATCAAGAGACCCAGTACTTC.

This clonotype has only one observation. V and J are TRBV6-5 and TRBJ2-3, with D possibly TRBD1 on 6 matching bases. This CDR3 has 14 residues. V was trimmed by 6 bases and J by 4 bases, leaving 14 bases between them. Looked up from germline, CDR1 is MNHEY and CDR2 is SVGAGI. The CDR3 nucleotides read TGTGCCAGCAGAAACAGGGCTGCCGCAGATACGCAGTATTTT. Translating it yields CASRNRAAADTQYF.

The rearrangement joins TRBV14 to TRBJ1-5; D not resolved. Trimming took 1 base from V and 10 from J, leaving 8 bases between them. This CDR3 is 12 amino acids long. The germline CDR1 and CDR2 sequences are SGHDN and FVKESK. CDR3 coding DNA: TGTGCCAGCAGCCAAGGAGTTGCTCCCCAGCATTTT. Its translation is CASSQGVAPQHF.

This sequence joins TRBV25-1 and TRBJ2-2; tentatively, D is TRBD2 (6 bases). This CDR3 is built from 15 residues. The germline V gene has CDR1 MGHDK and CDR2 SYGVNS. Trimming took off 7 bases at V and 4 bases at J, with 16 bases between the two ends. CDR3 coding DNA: TGTGCCAGCACTCCCTCGGGACTTCCCACCGGGGAGCTGTTTTTT. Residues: CASTPSGLPTGELFF.

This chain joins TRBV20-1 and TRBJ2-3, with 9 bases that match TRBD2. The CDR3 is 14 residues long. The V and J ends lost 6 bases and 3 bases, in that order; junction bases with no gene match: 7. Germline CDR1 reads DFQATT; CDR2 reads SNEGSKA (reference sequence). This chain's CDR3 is CSATLAGTTDTQYF. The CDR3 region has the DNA TGCAGTGCAACCCTAGCGGGAACTACAGATACGCAGTATTTT.

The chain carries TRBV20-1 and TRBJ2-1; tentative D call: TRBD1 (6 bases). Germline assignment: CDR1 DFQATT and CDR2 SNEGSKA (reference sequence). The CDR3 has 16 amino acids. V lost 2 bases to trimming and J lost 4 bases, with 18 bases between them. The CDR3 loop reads CSARIIKQGAYNEQFF. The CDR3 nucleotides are TGCAGTGCTAGAATAATCAAACAGGGCGCGTACAATGAGCAGTTCTTC.

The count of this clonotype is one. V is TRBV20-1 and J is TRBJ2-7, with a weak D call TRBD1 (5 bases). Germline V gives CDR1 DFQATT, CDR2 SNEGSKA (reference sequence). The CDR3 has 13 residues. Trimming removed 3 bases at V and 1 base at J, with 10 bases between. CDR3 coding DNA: TGCAGTGCTAGTTCAGGGCCATCCTACGAGCAGTACTTC. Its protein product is CSASSGPSYEQYF.

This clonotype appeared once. In DNA, the CDR3 is TGTGCCAGCAGGGCGACAGGGCCTGGGGAGACCCAGTACTTC. It translates to CASRATGPGETQYF. The gene calls are TRBV28 and TRBJ2-5; 7 bases are a match to TRBD1. The CDR3 is 14 residues long. Unmatched junction bases numbered 9, after V lost 6 bases and J lost 5 bases. Looked up from germline, CDR1 is MDHEN and CDR2 is SYDVKM.

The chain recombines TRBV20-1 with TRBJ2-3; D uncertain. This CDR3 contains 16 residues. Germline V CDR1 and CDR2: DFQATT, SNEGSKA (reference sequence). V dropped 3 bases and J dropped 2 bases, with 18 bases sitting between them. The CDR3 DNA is TGCAGTGCTAGTGGTGCGCGAGACACACTCACAGATACGCAGTATTTT. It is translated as CSASGARDTLTDTQYF.

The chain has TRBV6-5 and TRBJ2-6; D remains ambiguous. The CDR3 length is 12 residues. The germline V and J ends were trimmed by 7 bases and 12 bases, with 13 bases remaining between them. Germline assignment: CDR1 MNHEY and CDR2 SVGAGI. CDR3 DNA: TGTGCCAGCATGTGGGTTGGATCCGTCCTGACTTTC. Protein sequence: CASMWVGSVLTF.

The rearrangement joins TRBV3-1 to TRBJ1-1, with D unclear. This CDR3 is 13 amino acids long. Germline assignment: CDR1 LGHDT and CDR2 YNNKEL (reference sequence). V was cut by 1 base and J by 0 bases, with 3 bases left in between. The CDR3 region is CASSQAMNTEAFF. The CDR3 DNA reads TGTGCCAGCAGCCAAGCGATGAACACTGAAGCTTTCTTT.

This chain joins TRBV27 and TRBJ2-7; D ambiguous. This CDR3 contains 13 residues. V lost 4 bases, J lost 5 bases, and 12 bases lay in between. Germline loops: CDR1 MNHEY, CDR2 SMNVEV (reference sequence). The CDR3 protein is CASSSYIMDEQYF. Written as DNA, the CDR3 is TGTGCCAGCAGTTCCTACATAATGGACGAGCAGTACTTC.